The TCR beta chain under discussion was sequenced for a study of blood T cell repertoires in COVID-19. In the original processing: Nucleated cell counts were estimated from reference gene primer amplification. This table comes from immunoSEQ multiplex PCR, and its TCRdb copy is limited to in-frame clones, with some not included. The DNA gave D and trimming, while V, J and clone size come from that table. This table has about 350,000 clones, 88% appearing once. Germline V gives CDR1 MNHEY, CDR2 SMNVEV (reference sequence). The CDR3 consists of 15 residues. Trimming removed 5 bases from V and 1 base from J; junction bases left unmatched: 5.

Source material: PBMCs or T cells enriched from blood (not recorded which). This TCR came from a woman aged 25-40 years who had been exposed to COVID-19. This chain uses TRBV27 with TRBJ2-7, with 10 bases identical to TRBD1. CDR3: CASSLGQGGSYEQYF. The CDR3 nucleotides are TGTGCCAGCAGTCTCGGACAGGGGGGGTCCTACGAGCAGTACTTC.